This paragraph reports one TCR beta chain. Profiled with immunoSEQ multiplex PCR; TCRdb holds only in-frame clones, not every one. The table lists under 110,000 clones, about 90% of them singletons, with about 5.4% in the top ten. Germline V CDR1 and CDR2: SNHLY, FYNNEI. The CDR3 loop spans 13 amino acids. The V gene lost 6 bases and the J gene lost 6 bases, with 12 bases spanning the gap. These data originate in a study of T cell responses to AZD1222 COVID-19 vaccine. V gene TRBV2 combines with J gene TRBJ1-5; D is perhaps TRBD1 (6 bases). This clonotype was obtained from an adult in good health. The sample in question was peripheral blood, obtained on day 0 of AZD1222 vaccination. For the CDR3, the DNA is TGTGCCAGCAGGTGGGGGGCGGGTCAGCCCCAGCATTTT. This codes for CASRWGAGQPQHF.